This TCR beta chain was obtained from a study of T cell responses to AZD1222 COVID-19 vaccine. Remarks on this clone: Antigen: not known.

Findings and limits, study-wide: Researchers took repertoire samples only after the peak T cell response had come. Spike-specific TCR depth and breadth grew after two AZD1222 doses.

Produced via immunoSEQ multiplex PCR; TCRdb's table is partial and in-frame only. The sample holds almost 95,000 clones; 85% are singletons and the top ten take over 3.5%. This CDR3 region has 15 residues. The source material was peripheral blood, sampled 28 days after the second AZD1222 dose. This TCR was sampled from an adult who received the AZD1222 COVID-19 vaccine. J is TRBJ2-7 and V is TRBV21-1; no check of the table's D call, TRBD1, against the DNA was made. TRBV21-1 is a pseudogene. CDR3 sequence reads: CASSKDDRGDYEQYF. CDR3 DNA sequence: TGTGCCAGCAGCAAAGACGACAGGGGTGACTACGAGCAGTACTTC.